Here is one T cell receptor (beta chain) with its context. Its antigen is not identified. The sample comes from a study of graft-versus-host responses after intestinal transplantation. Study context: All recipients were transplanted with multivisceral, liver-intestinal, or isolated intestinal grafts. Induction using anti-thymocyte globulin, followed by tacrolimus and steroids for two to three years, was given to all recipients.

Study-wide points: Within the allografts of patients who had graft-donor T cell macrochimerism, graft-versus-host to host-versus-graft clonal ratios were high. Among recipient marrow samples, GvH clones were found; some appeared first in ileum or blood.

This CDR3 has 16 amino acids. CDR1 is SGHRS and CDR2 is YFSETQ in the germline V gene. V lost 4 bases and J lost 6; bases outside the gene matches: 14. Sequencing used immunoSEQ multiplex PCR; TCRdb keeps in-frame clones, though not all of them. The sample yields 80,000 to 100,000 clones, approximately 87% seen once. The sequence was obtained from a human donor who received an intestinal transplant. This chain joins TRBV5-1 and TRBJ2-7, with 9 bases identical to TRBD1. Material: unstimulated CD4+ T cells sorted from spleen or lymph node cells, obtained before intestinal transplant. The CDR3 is CASSQGVGTGLFEQYF. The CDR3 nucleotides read TGCGCCAGCAGCCAGGGGGTCGGGACAGGGCTTTTCGAGCAGTACTTC.